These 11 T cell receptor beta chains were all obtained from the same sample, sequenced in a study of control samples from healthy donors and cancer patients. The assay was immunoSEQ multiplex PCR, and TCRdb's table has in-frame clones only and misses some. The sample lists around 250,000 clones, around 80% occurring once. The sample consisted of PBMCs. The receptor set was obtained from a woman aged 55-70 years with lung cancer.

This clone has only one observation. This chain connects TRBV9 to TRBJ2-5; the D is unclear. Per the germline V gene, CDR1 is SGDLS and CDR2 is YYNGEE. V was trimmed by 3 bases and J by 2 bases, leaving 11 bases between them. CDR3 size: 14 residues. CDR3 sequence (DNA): TGTGCCAGCAGCGCGAGTAGCATACAAGAGACCCAGTACTTC. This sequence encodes CASSASSIQETQYF.

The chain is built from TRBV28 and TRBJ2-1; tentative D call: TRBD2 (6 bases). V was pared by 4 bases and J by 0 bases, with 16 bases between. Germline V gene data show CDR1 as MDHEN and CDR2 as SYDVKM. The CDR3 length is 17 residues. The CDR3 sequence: CASSSIADLSSYNEQFF. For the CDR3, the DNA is TGTGCCAGCAGTTCAATAGCGGATTTGAGCTCCTACAATGAGCAGTTCTTC.

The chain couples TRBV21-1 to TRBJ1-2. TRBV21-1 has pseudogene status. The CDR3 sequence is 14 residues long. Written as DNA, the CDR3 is TGTGCCAGCAGCAAAGAGGCAGCGTACTATGGCTACACCTTC. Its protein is CASSKEAAYYGYTF.

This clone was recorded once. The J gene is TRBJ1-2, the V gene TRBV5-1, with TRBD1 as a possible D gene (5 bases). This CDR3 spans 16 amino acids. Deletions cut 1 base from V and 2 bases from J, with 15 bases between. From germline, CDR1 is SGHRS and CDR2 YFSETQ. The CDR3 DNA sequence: TGCGCCAGCAGCTTGTTTAGGACTGGGACCAACTATGGCTACACCTTC. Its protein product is CASSLFRTGTNYGYTF.

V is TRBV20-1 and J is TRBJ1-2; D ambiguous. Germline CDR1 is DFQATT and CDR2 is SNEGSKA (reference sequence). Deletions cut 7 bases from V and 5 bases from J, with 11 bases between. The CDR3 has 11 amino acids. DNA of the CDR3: TGCAGTGTTCGGAGTGCTTATGGCTACACCTTC. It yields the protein CSVRSAYGYTF.

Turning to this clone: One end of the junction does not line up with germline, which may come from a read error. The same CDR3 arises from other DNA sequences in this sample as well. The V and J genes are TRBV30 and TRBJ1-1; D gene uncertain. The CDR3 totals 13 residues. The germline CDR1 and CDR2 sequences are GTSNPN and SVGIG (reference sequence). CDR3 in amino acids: CAWNGHLNTEAFF. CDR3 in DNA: TGCGCCTGGAATGGGCATTTGAACACTGAAGCTTTCTTT.

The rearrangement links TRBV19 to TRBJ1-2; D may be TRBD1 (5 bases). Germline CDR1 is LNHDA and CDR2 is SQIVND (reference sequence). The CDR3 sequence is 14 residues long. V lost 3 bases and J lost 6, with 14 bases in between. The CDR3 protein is CASSMGVPTDGYTF. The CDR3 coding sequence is TGTGCCAGTAGTATGGGGGTTCCTACGGATGGCTACACCTTC.

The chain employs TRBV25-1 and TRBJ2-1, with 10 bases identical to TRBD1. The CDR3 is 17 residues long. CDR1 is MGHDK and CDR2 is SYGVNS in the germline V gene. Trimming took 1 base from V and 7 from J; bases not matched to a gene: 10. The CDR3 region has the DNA TGTGCCAGCAGTGAATGGAGGGACAGGGGTCTTGTGAATGAGCAGTTCTTC. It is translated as CASSEWRDRGLVNEQFF.

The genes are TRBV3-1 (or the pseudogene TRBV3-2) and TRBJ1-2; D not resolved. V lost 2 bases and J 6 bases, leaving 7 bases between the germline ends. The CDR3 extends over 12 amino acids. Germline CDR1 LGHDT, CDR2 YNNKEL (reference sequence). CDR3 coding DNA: TGTGCCAGCAGCCAAAGCTCTCATGGCTACACCTTC. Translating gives CASSQSSHGYTF.

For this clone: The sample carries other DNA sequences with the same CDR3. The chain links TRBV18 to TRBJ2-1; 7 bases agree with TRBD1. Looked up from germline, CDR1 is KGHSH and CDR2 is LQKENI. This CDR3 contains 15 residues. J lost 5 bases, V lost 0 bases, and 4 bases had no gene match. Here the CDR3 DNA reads TGTGCCAGCTCACCACCGGGGACAGCCAACAATGAGCAGTTCTTC. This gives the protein CASSPPGTANNEQFF.

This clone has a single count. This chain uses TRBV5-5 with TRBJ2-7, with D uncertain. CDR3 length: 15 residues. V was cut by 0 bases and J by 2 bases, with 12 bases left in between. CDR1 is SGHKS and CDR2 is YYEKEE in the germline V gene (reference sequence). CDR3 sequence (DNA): TGTGCCAGCAGCTTGGTTCCGGGCCGACCCTACGAGCAGTACTTC. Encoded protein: CASSLVPGRPYEQYF.